This T cell receptor beta chain was identified in a study of cytotoxic CD8 clonotypes in ibrutinib-treated CLL. With V trimmed by 2 bases and J by 1 base, 9 bases remained unmatched. CDR3 size: 17 residues. Germline loops: CDR1 SGHNT, CDR2 YYREEE (reference sequence). The method was immunoSEQ multiplex PCR; TCRdb's version includes in-frame clones alone and lacks a portion of them. The table shows some 130,000 clones, with approximately 90% occurring only once. The V call is TRBV5-4, the J call TRBJ2-7; TRBD2 matches at 10 bases. This TCR derives from a human donor with chronic lymphocytic leukemia. Specimen: PBMCs, collected after 12 months of ibrutinib treatment. CDR3 protein: CASSFPAGGEQSYEQYF. The CDR3 DNA reads TGTGCCAGCAGCTTTCCAGCGGGAGGGGAGCAATCCTACGAGCAGTACTTC. Complete variable domain (other parts from reference TRBV5-4 and TRBJ2-7): ETGVTQSPTHLIKTRGQQVTLRCSSQSGHNTVSWYQQALGQGPQFIFQYYREEENGRGNFPPRFSGLQFPNYSSELNVNALELDDSALYLCASSFPAGGEQSYEQYFGPGTRLTVT.